Reported below is one T cell receptor (beta chain). What it recognizes is unknown. This specimen comes from a study of cytomegalovirus exposure and HLA in healthy donors. Overall study context: Out of about 190 million T cells, an earlier analysis found around 110 million unique TCR beta sequences in total. Study-wide findings and caveats: The authors considered a cluster of highly shared sequence variants likely to be a sequencing artifact. In vitro testing confirmed three CMV-associated chains as specific for CMV antigens. Most subjects had HLA-A and HLA-B alleles reportedly predicted accurately by TCR beta sequences.

13 Jbeta primers and 60 Vbeta primers were used for the PCR. The method was immunoSEQ multiplex PCR; TCRdb's version includes in-frame clones alone and lacks a portion of them. The profile shows about 170,000 clones, around 78% of them singletons. CDR1 is SGDLS and CDR2 is YYNGEE in the germline V gene. The CDR3 is 14 residues long. The ends were cut back, 1 base at V and 6 bases at J, with 10 bases in the middle. The genes are TRBV9 and TRBJ2-2, with a possible D match to TRBD2 (7 bases). The sequence was collected from a woman aged 45-65 years in good health and CMV-seropositive. The specimen was PBMCs. The CDR3 here is CASSVRGGPGELFF. The CDR3 DNA follows: TGTGCCAGCAGCGTAAGGGGGGGGCCCGGGGAGCTGTTTTTT.